The 27 T cell receptor beta chains listed next were all sequenced from one sample in a study of identical twins. Via MiXCR, TCRdb re-called the 5' RACE reads, giving one row per CDR3 protein. The sample shows about 920,000 distinct CDR3 sequences, roughly an eighth of them seen only once. The same sample was also used in a study of yellow fever vaccine responses in identical twins.

The specimen sequenced was PBMCs. The receptors were gathered from a woman aged 18-35 years in good health.

The chain recombines TRBV28 with TRBJ2-5; 8 bases align to TRBD1. CDR3 length: 14 amino acids. Losses at the gene ends were 5 bases for V and 4 bases for J; bases not matched to a gene: 6. From germline, CDR1 is MDHEN and CDR2 SYDVKM. The CDR3 loop reads CASSIWTGPETQYF. CDR3 nucleotide sequence: TGTGCCAGCAGTATCTGGACAGGGCCAGAGACCCAGTACTTC.

The rearrangement uses TRBV15 and TRBJ1-2, with a possible D match to TRBD1 (5 bases). V lost 0 bases and J lost 3, with 14 bases in between. Germline CDR1 is LNHNV and CDR2 is YYDKDF (reference sequence). The CDR3 runs 16 residues. In DNA, the CDR3 is TGTGCCACCAGCAGAGACGGGACCGAACCATACTATGGCTACACCTTC. This gives the protein CATSRDGTEPYYGYTF.

There are a few counts of this clonotype. The V and J genes are TRBV28 and TRBJ1-1, with TRBD1 as a possible D gene (6 bases). The V gene lost 11 bases and the J gene lost 5 bases, with 12 bases spanning the gap. From germline, CDR1 is MDHEN and CDR2 SYDVKM. This CDR3 contains 11 residues. As DNA, the CDR3 is TGTGCCGCCGGGGGCAATACTGAAGCTTTCTTT. Protein sequence: CAAGGNTEAFF.

The V and J genes are TRBV7-9 and TRBJ2-1; TRBD2 matches at 11 bases. This CDR3 region has 16 residues. Unmatched junction bases numbered 7, after V lost 4 bases and J lost 5 bases. Germline CDR1 and CDR2: SEHNR and FQNEAQ (reference sequence). CDR3 residues: CASSSPTSGAHNEQFF. CDR3 nucleotide sequence: TGTGCCAGCAGCTCACCGACTAGCGGGGCCCACAATGAGCAGTTCTTC.

The chain has TRBV12-3 or TRBV12-4 and TRBJ2-7; 9 bases align to TRBD2. V was pared by 6 bases and J by 4 bases, with 10 bases of the junction left unmatched. The CDR3 is 15 amino acids. CDR3 protein: CASSRRAGGLYEQYF. CDR3 nucleotides: TGTGCCAGCAGCCGACGAGCGGGAGGATTGTACGAGCAGTACTTC.

This sequence joins TRBV11-2 and TRBJ1-6; 8 bases agree with TRBD1. After removal of 2 bases from V and 9 bases from J, the junction contained 6 bases not matched to a gene. Germline CDR1 SGHAT, CDR2 FQNNGV. The CDR3 length is 15 residues. The CDR3 loop is CASSLFQGAGSPLHF. The DNA for the CDR3 is TGTGCCAGCAGCTTATTTCAGGGGGCAGGTTCACCCCTCCACTTT.

This chain connects TRBV28 to TRBJ2-3, with D hard to call. CDR3 length: 15 amino acids. The germline CDR1 and CDR2 sequences are MDHEN and SYDVKM. V gave up 4 bases and J gave up 0 bases, with 11 bases separating them. The CDR3 sequence: CASSWSEESTDTQYF. The CDR3 bases are TGTGCCAGCAGTTGGTCGGAAGAAAGCACAGATACGCAGTATTTT.

This clonotype was seen more than once but under ten times. The chain links TRBV13 to TRBJ2-3, with TRBD2 as a possible D gene (7 bases). Trimming shortened V by 2 bases and J by 4 bases, and 16 bases separated the two germline ends. Germline V gene sequence: CDR1 PRHDT, CDR2 FYEKMQ (reference sequence). The CDR3 consists of 16 residues. The chain's CDR3 is CASSLRTGGLPDTQYF. In DNA form, the CDR3 reads TGTGCCAGCAGCTTAAGAACGGGGGGCCTTCCAGATACGCAGTATTTT.

Ten or more counts support this clonotype. The genes are TRBV4-2 and TRBJ1-1; D gene unclear. The CDR3 is made up of 14 amino acids. The germline gives CDR1 LGHNA, CDR2 YNFKEQ. V dropped 3 bases and J dropped 0 bases, with 8 bases sitting between them. CDR3 DNA sequence: TGTGCCAGCAGCCATGAAACAATGAACACTGAAGCTTTCTTT. Protein product: CASSHETMNTEAFF.

This clonotype has only a few counts. CDR3 sequence reads: CASSPGLAETLTDTQYF. In DNA, the CDR3 is TGTGCCAGCAGTCCCGGACTAGCGGAAACTTTGACAGATACGCAGTATTTT. This sequence joins TRBV12-3 or TRBV12-4 and TRBJ2-3; 10 bases fit TRBD2. The length of the CDR3 is 17 residues. V was clipped by 5 bases and J by 3 bases; unmatched bases: 11.

This clonotype was picked up a small number of times. The chain joins TRBV15 to TRBJ2-1; 7 bases agree with TRBD2. The CDR3 length is 18 residues. The germline gives CDR1 LNHNV, CDR2 YYDKDF (reference sequence). With 0 bases clipped from V and 6 bases from J, the junction kept 14 bases outside the gene matches. The CDR3 region has the DNA TGTGCCACCAGCAGAGATCAATTGGGGGGAGGGATGGGCAATGAGCAGTTCTTC. Its translation is CATSRDQLGGGMGNEQFF.

This clonotype came up a few times. This rearrangement joins TRBV6-6 to TRBJ1-1; 7 nucleotides agree with TRBD1. The CDR3 has 12 residues. V shed 5 bases and J 11 bases; nucleotides not matched to a gene: 8. The germline CDR1 and CDR2 sequences are MNHNY and SVGAGI (reference sequence). For the CDR3, the DNA is TGTGCCAGCAGTACGGGGACAGTTGGCGCTTTCTTT. Encoded protein: CASSTGTVGAFF.

At least ten counts were recorded for this clonotype. The V call is TRBV14, the J call TRBJ2-1; the match to TRBD1 covers 7 bases. Trimming removed 4 bases from V and 3 bases from J; junction bases left unmatched: 9. Germline V gene sequence: CDR1 SGHDN, CDR2 FVKESK. The CDR3 contains 16 residues. The CDR3 is CASSPLAGTDYNEQFF. DNA of the CDR3: TGTGCCAGCAGCCCCTTAGCCGGGACAGACTACAATGAGCAGTTCTTC.

This clonotype turned up a few times. The CDR3 is CSARDESPQSSYNEQFF. The CDR3 region has the DNA TGCAGTGCTAGAGATGAGTCGCCCCAGAGCTCCTACAATGAGCAGTTCTTC. The genes are TRBV20-1 and TRBJ2-1; D is undetermined. The CDR3 contains 17 residues. Trimming removed 0 bases from V and 0 bases from J, with 15 bases in between. Germline V gene data show CDR1 as DFQATT and CDR2 as SNEGSKA (reference sequence).

This clonotype was detected only a few times. The CDR3 spells CASTADNSYEQYV. In nucleotides, the CDR3 is TGTGCCAGCACAGCCGACAACTCCTACGAGCAGTACGTC. This chain connects TRBV5-5 to TRBJ2-7; no definite D call. This CDR3 is 13 amino acids long. Germline CDR1 and CDR2: SGHKS and YYEKEE (reference sequence). The V and J ends lost 6 bases and 0 bases respectively, with 10 bases between them.

V gene TRBV6-1 combines with J gene TRBJ2-1; TRBD2 matches 9 bases. Trimming cost V 9 bases and J 2 bases; bases outside gene matches: 8. The CDR3 is made up of 15 amino acids. Germline lookup yields CDR1 MNHNS and CDR2 SASEGT. The CDR3 loop reads CASRPSGIAYNEQFF. The DNA for the CDR3 is TGTGCCAGTCGGCCTAGCGGGATCGCCTACAATGAGCAGTTCTTC.

The J gene is TRBJ2-7, the V gene TRBV10-3, with 8 bases matching TRBD2. The CDR3 sequence is 14 residues long. V lost 3 bases to trimming and J lost 6 bases; unmatched junction nucleotides: 7. Germline CDR1 ENHRY, CDR2 SYGVKD. This CDR3 reads CAISDSSGSIEQYF. The DNA of the CDR3 is TGTGCCATCAGTGATTCGAGCGGGAGCATCGAGCAGTACTTC.

The chain joins TRBV7-2 to TRBJ2-1; 11 nucleotides agree with TRBD2. Germline assignment: CDR1 SGHTA and CDR2 FQGNSA. This CDR3 has 15 amino acids. Trimming cost V 5 bases and J 6 bases; bases outside gene matches: 6. CDR3 DNA: TGTGCCAGCAGCCCTAGCGGGGGGCTTCGCAATGAGCAGTTCTTC. Translating gives CASSPSGGLRNEQFF.

The sample holds a few counts of this clonotype. This rearrangement joins TRBV12-3 or TRBV12-4 to TRBJ2-1; 12 bases are shared with TRBD2. The trim removed 7 bases at V and 10 bases at J, leaving 11 bases unmatched. CDR3 length: 15 residues. The CDR3 is CASNPSGGAYGEQFF. For the CDR3, the DNA is TGTGCCAGCAACCCTAGCGGGGGGGCCTATGGGGAGCAGTTCTTC.

The rearrangement uses TRBV28 and TRBJ1-2; D ambiguous. The V gene's germline CDR1 is MDHEN and CDR2 SYDVKM. V was cut by 7 bases and J by 0 bases, with 12 bases left in between. The CDR3 is 14 amino acids. The CDR3 DNA is TGTGCCAGCAACGCCGCCCCGGCTAACTATGGCTACACCTTC. As protein: CASNAAPANYGYTF.

The sample holds many counts of this clonotype. The V call is TRBV5-1, the J call TRBJ2-2; D is possibly TRBD1 or TRBD2 (5 bases each). The CDR3 is made up of 17 amino acids. Germline V gene lookup returns CDR1 SGHRS and CDR2 YFSETQ. Trimming shortened V by 4 bases and J by 0 bases, and 16 bases separated the two germline ends. For the CDR3, the DNA is TGCGCCAGCAGCGCAGTCAGAGGGGCCGCGAACACCGGGGAGCTGTTTTTT. Its protein is CASSAVRGAANTGELFF.

This clonotype has just a few counts. V gene TRBV20-1 combines with J gene TRBJ2-3, with 8 nucleotides matching TRBD1. The CDR3 is 14 amino acids. The germline V gene encodes CDR1 DFQATT and CDR2 SNEGSKA (reference sequence). Losses at the gene ends were 6 bases for V and 6 bases for J; bases not matched to a gene: 11. CDR3 DNA sequence: TGCAGTGCCCCCCCCAGAAGACAGGGGGATACGCAGTATTTT. This sequence encodes CSAPPRRQGDTQYF.

This chain joins TRBV20-1 and TRBJ2-7; D gene unclear. The CDR3 spans 12 residues. V was cut by 3 bases and J by 7 bases, with 13 bases left in between. Germline V gives CDR1 DFQATT, CDR2 SNEGSKA (reference sequence). CDR3 nucleotide sequence: TGCAGTGCTAGCGGCCTGGAAATGGAGCAGTACTTC. Translation gives CSASGLEMEQYF.

This chain uses TRBV6-1 with TRBJ1-1; D is undetermined. The germline gives CDR1 MNHNS, CDR2 SASEGT. This CDR3 is 11 amino acids long. The germline V and J ends were trimmed by 3 bases and 10 bases, with 9 bases remaining between them. The CDR3 loop reads CASSEGGRAFF. In nucleotides, the CDR3 is TGTGCCAGCAGTGAGGGTGGGCGAGCTTTCTTT.

This clonotype appeared a few times. The rearrangement uses TRBV20-1 and TRBJ2-7; D tentatively fits TRBD1 or TRBD2 (5 bases each). In germline, CDR1 is DFQATT, CDR2 SNEGSKA (reference sequence). With 6 bases removed from V and 6 bases from J, the gap between germline ends came to 24 bases. This CDR3 has 15 residues. In nucleotides, the CDR3 is TGCAGTGCCAAAAAGTACTACGAGGGGTCCGGCGAGCAGTACTTC. It specifies CSAKKYYEGSGEQYF.

The sample holds a few counts of this clonotype. The V and J genes are TRBV3-1 and TRBJ2-7; 14 bases line up with TRBD2. There are 16 residues in the CDR3. The V gene's germline CDR1 is LGHDT and CDR2 YNNKEL (reference sequence). Trimming removed 3 bases from V and 6 bases from J; junction bases left unmatched: 7. The CDR3 spells CASSHRLAGGPVEQYF. DNA for the CDR3: TGTGCCAGCAGCCACCGACTAGCGGGAGGGCCCGTCGAGCAGTACTTC.

This clonotype showed up many times. The chain employs TRBV5-4 and TRBJ2-1, with 7 bases matching TRBD2. The germline gives CDR1 SGHNT, CDR2 YYREEE (reference sequence). V shed 0 bases and J 3 bases; nucleotides not matched to a gene: 3. CDR3 length: 15 amino acids. CDR3 loop: CASSLVSSGYNEQFF. As DNA, the CDR3 is TGTGCCAGCAGCTTGGTTTCTAGCGGCTACAATGAGCAGTTCTTC. Together with reference TRBV5-4 and TRBJ2-1, the CDR3 gives the full variable domain: ETGVTQSPTHLIKTRGQQVTLRCSSQSGHNTVSWYQQALGQGPQFIFQYYREEENGRGNFPPRFSGLQFPNYSSELNVNALELDDSALYLCASSLVSSGYNEQFFGPGTRLTVL.